These 5 T cell receptor beta chains originate from one sample sequenced in a study of human T cells and chemical hapten exposure. Described time point: healthy volunteer bleed at 2 weeks. Before extraction, the whole blood was not fractionated, and total RNA was taken from it. TCRdb reprocessed the RACE reads with MiXCR, giving one entry per CDR3 protein. Here the sample spans about 130,000 distinct CDR3 sequences, approximately 10% being singletons. Sequenced material: whole blood. The receptors stem from a male donor in good health. Some clones in this sample may be carry-over from other donors' samples.

This clonotype appeared a few times. The gene calls are TRBV4-2 and TRBJ2-7; 9 nucleotides line up with TRBD1. This CDR3 is 15 amino acids long. Germline V gene sequence: CDR1 LGHNA, CDR2 YNFKEQ. After removal of 4 bases from V and 0 bases from J, the junction contained 4 bases not matched to a gene. In nucleotides, the CDR3 is TGTGCCAGCAGCCCAGAGACAGGGGGCTCCTACGAGCAGTACTTC. This gives the protein CASSPETGGSYEQYF.

A few counts support this clonotype. The chain combines TRBV20-1 with TRBJ2-3, with a weak D call TRBD2 (6 bases). The CDR3 is made up of 14 amino acids. Trimming shortened V by 6 bases and J by 4 bases, and 17 bases separated the two germline ends. Germline-derived CDR1 and CDR2 are DFQATT and SNEGSKA (reference sequence). CDR3 DNA sequence: TGCAGTGCGGCGGGACCGCCCCTCCCAGATACGCAGTATTTT. Protein product: CSAAGPPLPDTQYF.

This clonotype has only a few counts. This rearrangement joins TRBV10-3 to TRBJ2-1; the D gene is possibly TRBD2 (6 bases). The ends were cut back, 0 bases at V and 8 bases at J, with 8 bases in the middle. Germline-derived CDR1 and CDR2 are ENHRY and SYGVKD. CDR3 length: 13 residues. In DNA form, the CDR3 reads TGTGCCATCAGTGAGTCGGGGGACTATGAGCAGTTCTTC. Translation gives CAISESGDYEQFF.

This clonotype was observed many times. The chain recombines TRBV12-3 or TRBV12-4 with TRBJ1-2; 8 nucleotides match TRBD1. This CDR3 contains 14 residues. With 5 bases clipped from V and 3 bases from J, the junction kept 5 bases outside the gene matches. DNA for the CDR3: TGTGCCAGCAGTCAACCGGGACAGGACTATGGCTACACCTTC. It yields the protein CASSQPGQDYGYTF.

The chain combines TRBV6-1 with TRBJ2-1; 7 nucleotides line up with TRBD2. Germline trimming cut 6 bases from V and 5 bases from J; bases unmatched to any gene: 7. Germline CDR1 is MNHNS and CDR2 is SASEGT. The CDR3 contains 14 residues. The CDR3 loop is CASRSGGINNEQFF. Written as DNA, the CDR3 is TGTGCCAGCAGGTCGGGAGGAATTAACAATGAGCAGTTCTTC.